This T cell receptor (beta chain) was retrieved from a study of blood T cell repertoires in COVID-19. Whole-study context: Researchers got acute and convalescent COVID-19 samples from the United States, Italy and Spain. Nucleic acid was either cDNA or gDNA, and it came from T cells, B-cell-depleted T cells, or PBMCs.

In the original processing: Reference gene primer amplification yielded estimated nucleated cell counts. Libraries were prepared by immunoSEQ multiplex PCR; TCRdb keeps only in-frame clonotypes and omits some of them. The V and J calls and clone size come from that table; D and trimming were worked out from the DNA. The table shows 200,000 to 250,000 clones, with around 90% occurring only once. The CDR3 extends over 15 amino acids. From germline, CDR1 is SNHLY and CDR2 FYNNEI. The V and J ends lost 7 bases and 8 bases, in that order; junction bases with no gene match: 9. Sequenced: peripheral blood. The chain couples TRBV2 to TRBJ1-6; 9 bases are shared with TRBD1. The sequence derives from a man aged 55-75 years who had recovered from COVID-19. Here the CDR3 reads CASIKWTGEYSPLHF. DNA for the CDR3: TGTGCCAGCATAAAGTGGACAGGGGAATATTCACCCCTCCACTTT. The full variable domain, with the rest looked up from reference TRBV2 and TRBJ1-6, is EPEVTQTPSHQVTQMGQEVILRCVPISNHLYFYWYRQILGQKVEFLVSFYNNEISEKSEIFDDQFSVERPDGSNFTLKIRSTKLEDSAMYFCASIKWTGEYSPLHFGNGTRLTVT.